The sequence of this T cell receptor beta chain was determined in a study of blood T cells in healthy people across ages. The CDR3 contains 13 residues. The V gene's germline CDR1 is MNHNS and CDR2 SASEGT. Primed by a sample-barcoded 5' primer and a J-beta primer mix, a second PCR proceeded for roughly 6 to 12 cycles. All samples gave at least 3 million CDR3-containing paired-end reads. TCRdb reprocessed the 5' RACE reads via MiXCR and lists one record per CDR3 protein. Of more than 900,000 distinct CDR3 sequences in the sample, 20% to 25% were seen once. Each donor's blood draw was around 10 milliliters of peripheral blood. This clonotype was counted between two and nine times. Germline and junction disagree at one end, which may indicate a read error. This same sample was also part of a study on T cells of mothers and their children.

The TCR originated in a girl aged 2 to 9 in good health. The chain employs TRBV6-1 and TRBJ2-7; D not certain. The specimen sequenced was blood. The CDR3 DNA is TGTGTCAGCAGTGCCTCGGCGCCCTACGAGCAGTACTTC. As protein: CVSSASAPYEQYF.